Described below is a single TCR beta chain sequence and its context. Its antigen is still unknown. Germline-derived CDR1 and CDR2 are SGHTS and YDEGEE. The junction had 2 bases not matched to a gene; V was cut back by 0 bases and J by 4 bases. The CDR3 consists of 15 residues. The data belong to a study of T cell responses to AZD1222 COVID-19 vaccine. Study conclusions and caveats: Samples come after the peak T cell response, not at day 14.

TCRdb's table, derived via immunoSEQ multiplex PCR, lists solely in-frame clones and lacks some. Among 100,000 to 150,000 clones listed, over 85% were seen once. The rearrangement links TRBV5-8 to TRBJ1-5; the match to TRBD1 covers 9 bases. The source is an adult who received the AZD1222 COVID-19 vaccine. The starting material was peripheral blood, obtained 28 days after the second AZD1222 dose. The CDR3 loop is CASSLGGTGNQPQHF. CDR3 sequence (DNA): TGTGCCAGCAGCTTGGGTGGGACAGGGAATCAGCCCCAGCATTTT.